The 16 T cell receptor beta chains given below trace back to one sample, sequenced in a study of blood T cell repertoires in COVID-19. Libraries were prepared by immunoSEQ multiplex PCR; TCRdb keeps only in-frame clonotypes and omits some of them. This sample has 150,000 to 180,000 clones; 75% to 90% occur once, and the top ten carry roughly 15%. The sample consisted of peripheral blood. The receptors were sampled from a woman aged 40-49 years with acute or convalescent COVID-19.

CDR3 sequence: CSVEDPAQDSYNEQFF. DNA of the CDR3: TGCAGCGTTGAAGACCCGGCGCAGGACTCCTACAATGAGCAGTTCTTC. The gene calls are TRBV29-1 and TRBJ2-1; D remains unclear. Germline assignment: CDR1 SQVTM and CDR2 ANQGSEA. This CDR3 comprises 16 residues. Trimming pared 0 bases from V and 0 bases from J, leaving 12 bases between.

V is TRBV2 and J is TRBJ1-1, with 9 positions matching TRBD1. The CDR3 consists of 14 residues. V trimming: 6 bases; J trimming: 1 base; junction bases outside the gene matches: 3. CDR1 is SNHLY and CDR2 is FYNNEI in the germline V gene. The CDR3 DNA reads as TGTGCCAGCAGCGGGGGACAGGGGAACACTGAAGCTTTCTTT. Protein: CASSGGQGNTEAFF.

This chain links TRBV21-1 with TRBJ1-5; TRBD1 is taken as the D call from the table, unchecked against the DNA. TRBV21-1 is a documented pseudogene. CDR3 length equals 15 residues. Here the CDR3 DNA reads TGTGCCAGCATCCCGAATAAGGGGAGCAATCAGCCCCAGCATTTT. Its translation is CASIPNKGSNQPQHF.

This clone was counted a single time. The V gene is TRBV2, the J gene TRBJ2-2, with 9 bases lining up with TRBD2. From germline, CDR1 is SNHLY and CDR2 FYNNEI. J gave up 4 bases and V 4 bases, and 7 bases lay outside the gene matches. The CDR3 is 16 residues long. The CDR3 region has the DNA TGTGCCAGCAGTGCAAGACTAGCGGCGGGCACCGGGGAGCTGTTTTTT. As protein: CASSARLAAGTGELFF.

The chain couples TRBV27 to TRBJ2-1; 9 nucleotides agree with TRBD1. In germline, CDR1 is MNHEY, CDR2 SMNVEV (reference sequence). The CDR3 spans 16 residues. J was trimmed by 8 bases and V by 4 bases; bases with no gene match: 12. The CDR3 is CASSSFRRDREDEQFF. Here the CDR3 DNA reads TGTGCCAGCAGTTCGTTTCGTCGGGACAGGGAGGATGAGCAGTTCTTC.

This chain uses TRBV7-3 with TRBJ2-2; 9 bases align to TRBD2. Germline values: CDR1 SGHTA, CDR2 FQGTGA. Losses at the gene ends were 1 base for V and 7 bases for J; bases not matched to a gene: 7. This CDR3 has 16 amino acids. Written as DNA, the CDR3 is TGTGCCAGCAGCTTAAATTCTGGGACTAGCATCGGGGAGCTGTTTTTT. Protein sequence: CASSLNSGTSIGELFF. Full variable domain (outside the CDR3, taken from reference TRBV7-3 and TRBJ2-2): GAGVSQTPSNKVTEKGKYVELRCDPISGHTALYWYRQSLGQGPEFLIYFQGTGAADDSGLPNDRFFAVRPEGSVSTLKIQRTERGDSAVYLCASSLNSGTSIGELFFGEGSRLTVL.

This clone was seen only a few times. The chain joins TRBV9 to TRBJ2-7; 7 bases are a match to TRBD1. Per the germline V gene, CDR1 is SGDLS and CDR2 is YYNGEE. The V segment lost 0 bases and the J segment 0 bases; nucleotides outside the gene matches: 6. The CDR3 spans 16 residues. CDR3 bases: TGTGCCAGCAGCGTAGTTTTCGGGACAGACTCCTACGAGCAGTACTTC. This codes for CASSVVFGTDSYEQYF.

This chain joins TRBV6-5 and TRBJ2-7, with unresolved D. This CDR3 comprises 14 residues. With 8 bases removed from V and 0 bases from J, the gap between germline ends came to 14 bases. In germline, CDR1 is MNHEY, CDR2 SVGAGI. The CDR3 bases are TGTGCCAGCCAGGAAGGTATGCTCTCCTACGAGCAGTACTTC. It yields the protein CASQEGMLSYEQYF.

The chain is built from TRBV3-1 (or the pseudogene TRBV3-2) and TRBJ2-7; 8 nucleotides agree with TRBD2. The germline V gene encodes CDR1 LGHDT and CDR2 YNNKEL (reference sequence). This CDR3 is 14 amino acids long. With 4 bases clipped from V and 4 bases from J, the junction kept 6 bases outside the gene matches. The CDR3 DNA is TGTGCCAGCAGCCTCGCGGGGGGCCGTTACGAGCAGTACTTC. Encoded protein: CASSLAGGRYEQYF.

J is TRBJ2-1 and V is TRBV5-1; 8 bases agree with TRBD1. This CDR3 is 15 amino acids long. The V and J ends lost 4 bases and 9 bases, in that order; junction bases with no gene match: 12. Germline lookup yields CDR1 SGHRS and CDR2 YFSETQ. For the CDR3, the DNA is TGCGCCAGCAGCGTGACAGGGGCCAACCCGTCTGAGCAGTTCTTC. This translates into CASSVTGANPSEQFF. Variable domain in full (rest from reference TRBV5-1 and TRBJ2-1): KAGVTQTPRYLIKTRGQQVTLSCSPISGHRSVSWYQQTPGQGLQFLFEYFSETQRNKGNFPGRFSGRQFSNSRSEMNVSTLELGDSALYLCASSVTGANPSEQFFGPGTRLTVL.

The genes are TRBV7-6 and TRBJ2-1, with TRBD2 matching over 13 bases. Per the germline V gene, CDR1 is SGHVS and CDR2 is FNYEAQ. With V trimmed by 5 bases and J by 7 bases, 5 bases remained unmatched. The CDR3 totals 15 residues. As DNA, the CDR3 is TGTGCCAGCAGCGGGGGGACTAGCGGGGTGAATGAGCAGTTCTTC. Its protein is CASSGGTSGVNEQFF.

The rearrangement joins TRBV18 to TRBJ2-7; D remains unclear. The CDR3 totals 13 residues. Germline-derived CDR1 and CDR2 are KGHSH and LQKENI. With 1 base removed from V and 3 bases from J, the gap between germline ends came to 7 bases. CDR3 nucleotide sequence: TGTGCCAGCTCACCACAATATAACTACGAGCAGTACTTC. This codes for CASSPQYNYEQYF.

The gene calls are TRBV7-6 and TRBJ1-6; D might be TRBD1 (6 bases). Germline CDR1 and CDR2: SGHVS and FNYEAQ. Trimming pared 3 bases from V and 4 bases from J, leaving 13 bases between. This CDR3 contains 16 residues. The CDR3 DNA sequence: TGTGCCAGCAGCTTCACAGGGAACGCGTATAATTCACCCCTCCACTTT. Its protein is CASSFTGNAYNSPLHF. The full variable domain, rest sourced from reference TRBV7-6 and TRBJ1-6, is GAGVSQSPRYKVTKRGQDVALRCDPISGHVSLYWYRQALGQGPEFLTYFNYEAQQDKSGLPNDRFSAERPEGSISTLTIQRTEQRDSAMYRCASSFTGNAYNSPLHFGNGTRLTVT.

This rearrangement joins TRBV19 to TRBJ2-7, with D possibly being TRBD2 (6 bases). Germline assignment: CDR1 LNHDA and CDR2 SQIVND (reference sequence). There are 15 residues in the CDR3. V lost 5 bases to trimming and J lost 3 bases, with 17 bases between them. The CDR3 sequence is CASSPRRRAYYEQYF. CDR3 DNA: TGTGCCAGTAGTCCCCGTCGGAGGGCCTACTACGAGCAGTACTTC.

In this sample, this clone turned up once. The genes are TRBV12-3 or TRBV12-4 and TRBJ2-1; D gene unclear. With 7 bases removed from V and 7 bases from J, the gap between germline ends came to 8 bases. The CDR3 loop spans 11 amino acids. This CDR3 is CASTYRNEQFF. In DNA form, the CDR3 reads TGTGCCAGCACCTACCGTAATGAGCAGTTCTTC.

V is TRBV5-1 and J is TRBJ1-2; TRBD1 matches at 11 bases. CDR1 is SGHRS and CDR2 is YFSETQ in the germline V gene. This CDR3 spans 15 amino acids. J was trimmed by 7 bases and V by 6 bases; bases with no gene match: 11. The CDR3 reads CASTQPGQGAAGYTF. The CDR3 bases are TGCGCCAGCACCCAGCCAGGACAGGGGGCTGCTGGCTACACCTTC.